Each of the 20 T cell receptor beta chains below was sequenced from the same sample in a study of T-cell memory formation after mild COVID-19 (dated by TCRdb to about 2021). The library was made by 5' RACE. The sequencing machine was an Illumina NovaSeq 6000. TCRdb reprocessed the public reads (quality trimming at Q25 with fastp, clone calling with MiXCR) and kept in-frame beta chains. For every CDR3 protein sequence, its rows merge into one entry that carries the most common genes and DNA. Across this sample there are approximately 260,000 distinct CDR3 sequences, with over 15% seen only once. The ten largest account for 22% of the sample. What was sequenced was PBMCs or a T cell subset sorted from them (not recorded which). These receptors originate from a man aged 18 to 29 who had mild COVID-19 (a few samples of this study predate the infection). The sample titles of this study are shuffled in the database, so cell type and time point are left out; the donor was told from shared clones.

The chain carries TRBV24-1 and TRBJ1-5; 12 bases line up with TRBD1. This CDR3 has 15 residues. Germline V gene data show CDR1 as KGHDR and CDR2 as SFDVKD. J lost 7 bases, V lost 4 bases, and 4 bases had no gene match. DNA of the CDR3: TGTGCCACCAGTGACCATGGGACAGGGGGCCAGCCCCAGCATTTT. As protein: CATSDHGTGGQPQHF.

This clonotype was detected ten times or more. The genes are TRBV6-2 or TRBV6-3 and TRBJ2-5; 11 bases agree with TRBD2. The trim removed 6 bases at V and 3 bases at J, leaving 9 bases unmatched. CDR1 is MNHEY, CDR2 SVGEGT, per germline. The CDR3 is 16 amino acids. This chain's CDR3 is CASSTYSGGDKETQYF. The CDR3 DNA follows: TGTGCCAGCAGCACCTATAGCGGGGGGGACAAAGAGACCCAGTACTTC.

This clonotype has just a few counts. The chain combines TRBV4-2 with TRBJ1-6; TRBD1 matches at 8 bases. Trimming at V came to 4 bases and at J to 10 bases, leaving 9 bases not matched to a gene. CDR1 is LGHNA, CDR2 YNFKEQ, per germline. CDR3 size: 15 residues. In nucleotides, the CDR3 is TGTGCCAGCAGCCGGGAGACAGGGGCGGAATCACCCCTCCACTTT. Protein: CASSRETGAESPLHF.

The rearrangement joins TRBV5-1 to TRBJ2-3, with 7 bases lining up with TRBD2. J gave up 6 bases and V 4 bases, and 11 bases lay outside the gene matches. The length of the CDR3 is 15 residues. Germline lookup yields CDR1 SGHRS and CDR2 YFSETQ. The CDR3 reads CASSTTSASGDTQYF. The CDR3, as DNA: TGCGCCAGCAGCACCACTAGCGCCTCAGGGGATACGCAGTATTTT.

A few counts support this clonotype. The chain recombines TRBV28 with TRBJ1-6; D is undetermined. Trimming pared 2 bases from V and 14 bases from J, leaving 10 bases between. The CDR3 has 12 amino acids. CDR1 MDHEN and CDR2 SYDVKM come from the germline V gene. CDR3 amino acids: CASSLTLSTLHF. In DNA, the CDR3 is TGTGCCAGCAGTTTAACCCTCTCTACCCTCCACTTT.

The gene calls are TRBV4-3 and TRBJ2-1; 11 bases agree with TRBD1. CDR3 size: 16 residues. Germline V gene data show CDR1 as LGHNA and CDR2 as YSLEER. V lost 1 base, J lost 4 bases, and 3 bases stayed unmatched. The CDR3 sequence is CASSQAGQGAYNEQFF. CDR3 bases: TGCGCCAGCAGCCAAGCCGGACAGGGGGCTTACAATGAGCAGTTCTTC.

In its sample, this clonotype was seen a few times. The chain joins TRBV4-1 to TRBJ1-6; D might be TRBD1 (6 bases). The CDR3 consists of 15 residues. Germline V gives CDR1 MGHRA, CDR2 YSYEKL. V was clipped by 0 bases and J by 9 bases, with 12 bases between them. The CDR3 DNA sequence: TGCGCCAGCAGCCAAGAACCCAGGGGCGGTTCACCCCTCCACTTT. This translates into CASSQEPRGGSPLHF.

The genes are TRBV4-1 and TRBJ2-5; either TRBD1 or TRBD2 may supply D (5 bases each). V was shortened by 4 bases and J by 2 bases, with 20 bases between the two germline ends. The CDR3 contains 17 residues. Germline V gene sequence: CDR1 MGHRA, CDR2 YSYEKL. CDR3 protein: CASSLKGEIRGQETQYF. CDR3 coding DNA: TGCGCCAGCAGCCTTAAGGGAGAGATAAGGGGACAAGAGACCCAGTACTTC.

This clonotype occurred a few times. The rearrangement joins TRBV12-3 or TRBV12-4 to TRBJ2-5; weak D call: TRBD1 (6 bases). Deletions cut 6 bases from V and 2 bases from J, with 19 bases between. The CDR3 length is 16 residues. The CDR3 bases are TGTGCCAGCAGCCGCCTGAGAGGGGGAGCACAAGAGACCCAGTACTTC. This gives the protein CASSRLRGGAQETQYF.

CDR3: CSVVQDTQYF. CDR3 DNA sequence: TGCAGCGTCGTGCAAGATACGCAGTATTTT. The rearrangement links TRBV29-1 to TRBJ2-3; D ambiguous. CDR3 length equals 10 residues. The V and J ends lost 6 bases and 5 bases respectively, with 6 bases between them. In germline, CDR1 is SQVTM, CDR2 ANQGSEA.

This clonotype was seen a few times. The chain joins TRBV9 to TRBJ1-1, with TRBD1 matching over 7 bases. The germline gives CDR1 SGDLS, CDR2 YYNGEE. CDR3 size: 15 residues. V lost 3 bases and J lost 6; bases outside the gene matches: 11. In nucleotides, the CDR3 is TGTGCCAGCAGCGCAACAGGGGCGCGAGGTTCTGAAGCTTTCTTT. Translating gives CASSATGARGSEAFF.

The table lists this clonotype with a few counts. The chain uses TRBV24-1 and TRBJ2-2; D perhaps matches TRBD2 (6 bases). The CDR3 has 17 amino acids. Germline V lookup: CDR1 KGHDR, CDR2 SFDVKD. Trimming shortened V by 3 bases and J by 2 bases, and 15 bases separated the two germline ends. CDR3 coding DNA: TGTGCCACCAGTGATGGGTTCGGGGGAGGAAACACCGGGGAGCTGTTTTTT. This gives the protein CATSDGFGGGNTGELFF.

This clonotype showed up just a few times. V gene TRBV20-1 combines with J gene TRBJ2-4, with TRBD1 matching 9 bases. This CDR3 comprises 13 residues. Trimming cost V 6 bases and J 3 bases; bases outside gene matches: 3. The germline CDR1 and CDR2 sequences are DFQATT and SNEGSKA (reference sequence). The CDR3 sequence: CSALDRGKNIQYF. CDR3 coding DNA: TGCAGTGCCCTGGACAGGGGCAAAAACATTCAGTACTTC.

This clonotype was seen more than once but under ten times. The gene calls are TRBV5-1 and TRBJ2-3; TRBD1 or TRBD2 may be the D gene (5 bases each). This CDR3 has 15 amino acids. The V end was cut by 0 bases, the J end by 2 bases, with 10 bases between. Germline values: CDR1 SGHRS, CDR2 YFSETQ. CDR3 nucleotide sequence: TGCGCCAGCAGCTTGGAGGGACGGCACACAGATACGCAGTATTTT. Protein sequence: CASSLEGRHTDTQYF.

This clonotype was recorded at least ten times. The genes are TRBV3-2 and TRBJ1-1; TRBD1, the D gene given by the table, was not confirmed from the DNA. TRBV3-2 is deemed a pseudogene. The CDR3 is made up of 8 amino acids. The CDR3: CASKGAFF. DNA of the CDR3: TGTGCCAGCAAGGGGGCTTTCTTT.

There are many counts of this clonotype. The chain has TRBV5-1 and TRBJ2-5; a possible D gene is TRBD1 (6 bases). The CDR3 totals 12 residues. V was clipped by 5 bases and J by 5 bases, with 10 bases between them. Germline loops: CDR1 SGHRS, CDR2 YFSETQ. The CDR3 nucleotides read TGCGCCAGCAGTGGGACACTTGAGACCCAGTACTTC. It yields the protein CASSGTLETQYF.

The rearrangement uses TRBV4-1 and TRBJ1-5; the D gene is possibly TRBD1 (5 bases). CDR3 size: 15 residues. Germline CDR1 MGHRA, CDR2 YSYEKL. The germline V and J ends were trimmed by 4 bases and 0 bases, with 10 bases remaining between them. Here the CDR3 reads CASSPNRNSNQPQHF. CDR3 DNA sequence: TGCGCCAGCAGCCCCAACAGGAATAGCAATCAGCCCCAGCATTTT.

In its sample, this clonotype was seen a few times. The chain has TRBV28 and TRBJ1-2; no clear D. Germline loops: CDR1 MDHEN, CDR2 SYDVKM. The CDR3 sequence is 12 residues long. The V end was cut by 6 bases, the J end by 1 base, with 6 bases between. The CDR3 loop reads CASRLINYGYTF. CDR3 nucleotides: TGTGCCAGCAGGCTTATTAACTATGGCTACACCTTC.

The table lists this clonotype with a few counts. This rearrangement joins TRBV4-3 to TRBJ2-2; 11 bases map to TRBD2. This CDR3 comprises 19 residues. CDR1 and CDR2 from the germline V gene are LGHNA and YSLEER. With 0 bases clipped from V and 7 bases from J, the junction kept 13 bases outside the gene matches. The CDR3 DNA follows: TGCGCCAGCAGCCAAGATGGGACTAGCGGAGGCCTGGGGGTCGGGGAGCTGTTTTTT. It translates to CASSQDGTSGGLGVGELFF.

The chain joins TRBV28 to TRBJ2-3; 10 positions agree with TRBD2. Germline-derived CDR1 and CDR2 are MDHEN and SYDVKM. The trim removed 4 bases at V and 0 bases at J, leaving 1 base unmatched. The CDR3 runs to 15 residues. CDR3 in amino acids: CASSSLAGSTDTQYF. The DNA of the CDR3 is TGTGCCAGCAGTTCACTAGCGGGGAGCACAGATACGCAGTATTTT.